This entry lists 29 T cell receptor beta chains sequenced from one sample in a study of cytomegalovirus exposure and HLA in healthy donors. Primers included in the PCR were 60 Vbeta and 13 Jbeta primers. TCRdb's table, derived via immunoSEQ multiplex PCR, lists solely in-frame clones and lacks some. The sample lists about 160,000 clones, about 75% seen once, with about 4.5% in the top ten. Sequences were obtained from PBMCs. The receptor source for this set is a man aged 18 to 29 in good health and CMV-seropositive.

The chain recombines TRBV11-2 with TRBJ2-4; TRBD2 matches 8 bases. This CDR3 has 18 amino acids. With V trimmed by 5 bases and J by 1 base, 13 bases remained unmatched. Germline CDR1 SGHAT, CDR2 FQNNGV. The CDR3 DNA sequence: TGTGCCAGCAGCCTTGGACTAGCCACCGTTAGGGCCAAAAACATTCAGTACTTC. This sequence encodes CASSLGLATVRAKNIQYF. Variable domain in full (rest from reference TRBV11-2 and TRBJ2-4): EAGVAQSPRYKIIEKRQSVAFWCNPISGHATLYWYQQILGQGPKLLIQFQNNGVVDDSQLPKDRFSAERLKGVDSTLKIQPAKLEDSAVYLCASSLGLATVRAKNIQYFGAGTRLSVL.

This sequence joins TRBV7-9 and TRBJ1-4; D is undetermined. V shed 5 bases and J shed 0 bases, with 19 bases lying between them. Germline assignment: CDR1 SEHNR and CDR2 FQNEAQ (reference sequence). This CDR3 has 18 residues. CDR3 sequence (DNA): TGTGCCAGCAGCCAACAGCAGCTATTTTCCTCAACTAATGAAAAACTGTTTTTT. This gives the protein CASSQQQLFSSTNEKLFF. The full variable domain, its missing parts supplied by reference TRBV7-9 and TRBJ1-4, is DTGVSQNPRHKITKRGQNVTFRCDPISEHNRLYWYRQTLGQGPEFLTYFQNEAQLEKSRLLSDRFSAERPKGSFSTLEIQRTEQGDSAMYLCASSQQQLFSSTNEKLFFGSGTQLSVL.

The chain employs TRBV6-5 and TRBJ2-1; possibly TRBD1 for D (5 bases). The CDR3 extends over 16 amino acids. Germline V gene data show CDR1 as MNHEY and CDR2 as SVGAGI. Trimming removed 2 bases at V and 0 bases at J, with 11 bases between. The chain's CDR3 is CASSYASDSSYNEQFF. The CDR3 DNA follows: TGTGCCAGCAGTTACGCCTCCGACAGCTCCTACAATGAGCAGTTCTTC.

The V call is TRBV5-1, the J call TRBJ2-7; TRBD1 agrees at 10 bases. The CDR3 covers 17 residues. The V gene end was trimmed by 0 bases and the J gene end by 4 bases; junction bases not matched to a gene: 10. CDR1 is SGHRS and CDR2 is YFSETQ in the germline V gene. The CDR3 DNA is TGCGCCAGCAGCTTGGGGGGTGTGGGGACAGGGGAGTACGAGCAGTACGTC. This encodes CASSLGGVGTGEYEQYV.

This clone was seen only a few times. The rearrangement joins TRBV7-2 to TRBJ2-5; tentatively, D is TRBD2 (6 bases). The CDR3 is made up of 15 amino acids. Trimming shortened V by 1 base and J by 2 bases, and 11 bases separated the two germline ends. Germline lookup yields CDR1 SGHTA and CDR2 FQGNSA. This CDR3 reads CASSLGSGVQETQYF. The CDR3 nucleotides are TGTGCCAGCAGCTTAGGTAGCGGCGTTCAAGAGACCCAGTACTTC.

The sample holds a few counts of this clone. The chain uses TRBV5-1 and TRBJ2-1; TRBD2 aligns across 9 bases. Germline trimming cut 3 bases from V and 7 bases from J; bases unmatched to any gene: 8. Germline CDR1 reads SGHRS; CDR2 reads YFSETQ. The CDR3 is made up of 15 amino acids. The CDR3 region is CASSSQGGGGNEQFF. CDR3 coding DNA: TGCGCCAGCAGCTCCCAGGGCGGGGGGGGTAATGAGCAGTTCTTC.

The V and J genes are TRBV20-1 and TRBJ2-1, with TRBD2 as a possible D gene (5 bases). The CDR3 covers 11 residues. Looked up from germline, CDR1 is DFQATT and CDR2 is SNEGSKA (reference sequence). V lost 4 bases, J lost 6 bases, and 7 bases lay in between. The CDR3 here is CSATGLNEQFF. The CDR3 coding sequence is TGCAGTGCTACCGGACTCAATGAGCAGTTCTTC.

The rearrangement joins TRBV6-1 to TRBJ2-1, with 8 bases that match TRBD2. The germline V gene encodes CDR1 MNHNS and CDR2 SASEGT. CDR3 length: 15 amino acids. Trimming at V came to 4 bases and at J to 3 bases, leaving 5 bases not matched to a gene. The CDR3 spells CASSVLSGGYNEQFF. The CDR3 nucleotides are TGTGCCAGCAGTGTTTTGAGCGGGGGCTACAATGAGCAGTTCTTC.

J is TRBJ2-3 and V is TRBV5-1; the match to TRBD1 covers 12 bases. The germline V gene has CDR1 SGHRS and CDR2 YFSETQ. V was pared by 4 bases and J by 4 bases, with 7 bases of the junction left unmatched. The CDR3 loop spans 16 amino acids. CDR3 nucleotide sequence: TGCGCCAGCAGCCCCGGGACAGGGGGCACCGCAGATACGCAGTATTTT. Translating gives CASSPGTGGTADTQYF.

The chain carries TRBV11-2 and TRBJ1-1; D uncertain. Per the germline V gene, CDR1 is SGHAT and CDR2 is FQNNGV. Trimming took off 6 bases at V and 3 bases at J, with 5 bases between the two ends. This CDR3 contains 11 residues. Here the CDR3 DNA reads TGTGCCAGCAGGCAGTACACTGAAGCTTTCTTT. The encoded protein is CASRQYTEAFF.

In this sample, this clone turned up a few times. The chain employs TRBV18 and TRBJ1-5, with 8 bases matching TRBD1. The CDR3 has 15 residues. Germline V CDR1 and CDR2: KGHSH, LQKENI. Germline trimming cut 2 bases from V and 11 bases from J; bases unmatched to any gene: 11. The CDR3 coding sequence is TGTGCCAGCTCACCAGCGCCGGGACAGGTATGGACCCAGCATTTT. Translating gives CASSPAPGQVWTQHF.

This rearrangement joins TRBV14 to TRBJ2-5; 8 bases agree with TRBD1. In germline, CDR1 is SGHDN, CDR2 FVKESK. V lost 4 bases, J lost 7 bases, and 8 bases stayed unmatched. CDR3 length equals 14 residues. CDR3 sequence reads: CASSLGQVGRTQYF. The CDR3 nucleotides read TGTGCCAGCAGCCTGGGACAGGTCGGTAGGACCCAGTACTTC.

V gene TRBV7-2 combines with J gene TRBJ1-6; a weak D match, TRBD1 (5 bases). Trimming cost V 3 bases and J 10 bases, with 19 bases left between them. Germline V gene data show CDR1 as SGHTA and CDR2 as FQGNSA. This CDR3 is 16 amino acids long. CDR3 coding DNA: TGTGCCAGCAGCTTTGGCGGGGGGATTTCGTACTCACCCCTCCACTTT. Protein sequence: CASSFGGGISYSPLHF.

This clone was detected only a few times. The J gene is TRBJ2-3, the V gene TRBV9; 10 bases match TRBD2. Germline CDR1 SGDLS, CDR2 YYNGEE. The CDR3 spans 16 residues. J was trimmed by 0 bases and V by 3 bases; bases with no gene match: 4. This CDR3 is CASSADSGGSTDTQYF. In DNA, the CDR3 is TGTGCCAGCAGCGCCGATAGCGGGGGGAGCACAGATACGCAGTATTTT.

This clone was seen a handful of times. In DNA form, the CDR3 reads TGCAGCGTTGAAGGCGGTGCGGGGAGCACAGATACGCAGTATTTT. As protein: CSVEGGAGSTDTQYF. The chain recombines TRBV29-1 with TRBJ2-3; a weak D match, TRBD2 (6 bases). The germline gives CDR1 SQVTM, CDR2 ANQGSEA. The CDR3 spans 15 residues. Trimming took off 1 base at V and 0 bases at J, with 11 bases between the two ends.

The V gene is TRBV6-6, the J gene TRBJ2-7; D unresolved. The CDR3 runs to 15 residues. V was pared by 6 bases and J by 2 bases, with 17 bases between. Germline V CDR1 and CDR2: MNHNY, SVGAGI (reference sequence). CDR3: CASSSTQVPTYEQYV. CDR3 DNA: TGTGCCAGCAGCTCTACCCAGGTTCCAACCTACGAGCAGTACGTC.

This CDR3 is CASSPRSLEDTQYF. For the CDR3, the DNA is TGTGCCAGCTCACCAAGATCTCTAGAGGATACGCAGTATTTT. The rearrangement uses TRBV18 and TRBJ2-3; no clear D. Germline loops: CDR1 KGHSH, CDR2 LQKENI. The V end was cut by 2 bases, the J end by 6 bases, with 12 bases between. The length of the CDR3 is 14 residues.

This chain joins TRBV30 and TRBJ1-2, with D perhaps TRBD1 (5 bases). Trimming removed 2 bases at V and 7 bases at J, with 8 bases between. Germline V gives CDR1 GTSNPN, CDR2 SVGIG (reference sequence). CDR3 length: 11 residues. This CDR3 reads CAWSPGSGYTF. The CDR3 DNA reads TGTGCCTGGAGTCCAGGGTCTGGCTACACCTTC.

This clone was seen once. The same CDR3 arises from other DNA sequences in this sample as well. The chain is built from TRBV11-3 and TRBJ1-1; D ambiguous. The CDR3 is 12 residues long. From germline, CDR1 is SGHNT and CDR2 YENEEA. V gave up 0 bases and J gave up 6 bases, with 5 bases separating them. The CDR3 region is CASSLDSAEAFF. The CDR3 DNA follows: TGTGCCAGCAGCTTAGATTCGGCTGAAGCTTTCTTT.

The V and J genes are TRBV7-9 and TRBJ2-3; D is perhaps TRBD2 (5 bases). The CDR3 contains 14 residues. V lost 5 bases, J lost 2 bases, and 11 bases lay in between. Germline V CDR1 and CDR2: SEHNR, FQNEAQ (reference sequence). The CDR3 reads CASSLLDFTDTQYF. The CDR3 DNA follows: TGTGCCAGCAGCCTACTAGATTTCACAGATACGCAGTATTTT.

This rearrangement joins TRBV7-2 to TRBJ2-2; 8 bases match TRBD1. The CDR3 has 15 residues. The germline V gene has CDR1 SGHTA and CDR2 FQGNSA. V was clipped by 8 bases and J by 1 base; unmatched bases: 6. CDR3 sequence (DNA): TGTGCCAGCCAGCTACAGGGGGGGAACACCGGGGAGCTGTTTTTT. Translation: CASQLQGGNTGELFF.

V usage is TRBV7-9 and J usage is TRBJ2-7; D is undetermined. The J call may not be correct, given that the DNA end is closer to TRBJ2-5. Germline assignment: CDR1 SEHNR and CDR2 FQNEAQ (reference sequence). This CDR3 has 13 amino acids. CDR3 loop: CASSLSRQETQYF. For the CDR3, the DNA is TGTGCCAGCAGCTTAAGTAGACAAGAGACCCAGTACTTC.

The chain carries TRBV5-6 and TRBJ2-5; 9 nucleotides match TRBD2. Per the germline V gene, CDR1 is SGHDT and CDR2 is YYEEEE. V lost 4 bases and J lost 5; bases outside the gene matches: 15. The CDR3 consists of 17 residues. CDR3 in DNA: TGTGCCAGCAGCCACCCCCTTGGCGGGGGGGCTCGGGAGACCCAGTACTTC. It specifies CASSHPLGGGARETQYF.

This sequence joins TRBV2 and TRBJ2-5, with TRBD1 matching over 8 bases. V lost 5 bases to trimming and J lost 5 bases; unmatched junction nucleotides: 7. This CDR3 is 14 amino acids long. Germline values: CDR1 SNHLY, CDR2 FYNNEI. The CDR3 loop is CASSLRTGSETQYF. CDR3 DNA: TGTGCCAGCAGTCTCCGGACAGGGTCGGAGACCCAGTACTTC. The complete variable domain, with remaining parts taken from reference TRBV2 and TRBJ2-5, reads EPEVTQTPSHQVTQMGQEVILRCVPISNHLYFYWYRQILGQKVEFLVSFYNNEISEKSEIFDDQFSVERPDGSNFTLKIRSTKLEDSAMYFCASSLRTGSETQYFGPGTRLLVL.

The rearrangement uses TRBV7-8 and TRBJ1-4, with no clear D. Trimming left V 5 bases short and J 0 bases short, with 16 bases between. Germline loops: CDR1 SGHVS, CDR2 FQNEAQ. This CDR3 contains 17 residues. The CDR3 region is CASSPEASTATNEKLFF. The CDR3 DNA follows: TGTGCCAGCAGCCCGGAGGCGTCAACGGCAACTAATGAAAAACTGTTTTTT.

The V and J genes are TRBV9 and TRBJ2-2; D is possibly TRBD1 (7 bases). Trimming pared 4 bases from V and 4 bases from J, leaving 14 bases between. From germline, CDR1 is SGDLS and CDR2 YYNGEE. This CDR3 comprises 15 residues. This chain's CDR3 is CASSQGGQVTGELFF. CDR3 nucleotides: TGTGCCAGCAGCCAGGGGGGTCAGGTCACCGGGGAGCTGTTTTTT.

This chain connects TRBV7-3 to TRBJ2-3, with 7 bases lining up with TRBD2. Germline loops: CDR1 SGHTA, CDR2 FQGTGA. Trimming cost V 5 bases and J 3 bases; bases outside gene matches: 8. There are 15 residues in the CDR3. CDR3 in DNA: TGTGCCAGCAGCCGGGCCGGGGGGAAAACAGATACGCAGTATTTT. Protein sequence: CASSRAGGKTDTQYF.

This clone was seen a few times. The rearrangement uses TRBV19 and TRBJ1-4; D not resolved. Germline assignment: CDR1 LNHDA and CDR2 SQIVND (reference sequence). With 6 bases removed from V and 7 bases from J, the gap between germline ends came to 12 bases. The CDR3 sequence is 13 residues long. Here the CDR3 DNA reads TGTGCCAGTAGCGGAGGGAACAGTGAAAAACTGTTTTTT. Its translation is CASSGGNSEKLFF.

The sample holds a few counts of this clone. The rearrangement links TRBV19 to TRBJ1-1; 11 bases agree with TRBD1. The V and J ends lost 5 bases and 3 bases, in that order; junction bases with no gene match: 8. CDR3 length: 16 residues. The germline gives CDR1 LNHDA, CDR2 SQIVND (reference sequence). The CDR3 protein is CASSLDRGPTYTEAFF. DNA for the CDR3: TGTGCCAGTAGTCTGGACAGGGGGCCCACCTACACTGAAGCTTTCTTT.